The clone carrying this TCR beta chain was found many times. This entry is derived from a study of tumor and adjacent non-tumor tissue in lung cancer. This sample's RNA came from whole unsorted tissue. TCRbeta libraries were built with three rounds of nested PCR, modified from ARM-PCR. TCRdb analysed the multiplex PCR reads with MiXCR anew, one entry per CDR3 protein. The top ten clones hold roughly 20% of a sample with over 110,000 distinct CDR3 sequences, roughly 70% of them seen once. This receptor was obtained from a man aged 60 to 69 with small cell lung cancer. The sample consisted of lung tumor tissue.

CDR3 DNA: TGTGCCAGCAGTCGTCTGGATACGCAGTATTTT. Protein: CASSRLDTQYF. This chain uses TRBV12-3 or TRBV12-4 with TRBJ2-3; D remains unclear. The CDR3 spans 11 residues. Trimming shortened V by 5 bases and J by 6 bases, and 6 bases separated the two germline ends.